The entry below gives a single TCR beta chain sequence along with its context. Its cognate antigen is unknown. The data are from a study of T cells expressing NK-cell markers. Points from the study as a whole: Several donors showed these clonotypes also leading the CD3+CD56-NKG2C+ fraction.

TCRdb reworked the 5' RACE reads into one entry per CDR3 protein, no DNA. This sample's clone table lists approximately 550,000 distinct CDR3 sequences. Sequenced sample: blood T cells: a sorted CD56 or NKG2C T cell subset, CD4+ or CD8+ T cells, or bulk PBMC T cells (not recorded which). This sequence was found in a man between 18 and 29 years old in good health.

CDR3: CATRAGQAETQYF. The V and J genes are TRBV5-1 and TRBJ2-5; TCRdb gives TRBD2 as the D gene, but with no DNA this cannot be confirmed. The germline V gene has CDR1 SGHRS and CDR2 YFSETQ. The CDR3 totals 13 residues. The full variable domain, its missing parts supplied by reference TRBV5-1 and TRBJ2-5, is KAGVTQTPRYLIKTRGQQVTLSCSPISGHRSVSWYQQTPGQGLQFLFEYFSETQRNKGNFPGRFSGRQFSNSRSEMNVSTLELGDSALYLCATRAGQAETQYFGPGTRLLVL.